This T cell receptor beta chain emerged from a study of T cell repertoires in cytomegalovirus infection. Study-level information: CMV infection and matching HLA type were both indicated by public TCR beta signatures.

V dropped 4 bases and J dropped 8; count of bases not matched to a gene: 12. The CDR3 has 17 residues. Looked up from germline, CDR1 is SGHAT and CDR2 is FQNNGV. This clonotype occurred a few times. Its antigen is currently unknown. In TCRdb, the reads were re-called with MiXCR into one record per CDR3 protein. The sample consists of more than 250,000 distinct CDR3 sequences, just under 25% of them appearing once. Findings and caveats of the study: In two of eight donors, the top clonotype was HLA-C-restricted CMV-specific. Public TCR beta family frequency separated CMV-and-HLA carriers, including in an independent cohort.

The gene calls are TRBV11-2 and TRBJ2-1; TRBD2 matches at 12 bases. The source is a human donor in good health (CMV status not recorded). Some clones in this sample may be carry-over from other donors' samples. Sequencing used cultured PBMCs, obtained from culture after CMV antigen stimulation. The CDR3 protein is CASSSRTSGTSWDEQFF. The DNA of the CDR3 is TGTGCCAGCAGCTCCCGGACTAGCGGGACCTCGTGGGATGAGCAGTTCTTC.